This TCR beta chain was captured by sequencing in a study of blood T cell repertoires in COVID-19. About the study: Nucleic acid was either cDNA or gDNA, and it came from T cells, B-cell-depleted T cells, or PBMCs.

In the original analysis: Nucleated cell counts were estimated from reference gene primer amplification. Sequencing was performed with immunoSEQ multiplex PCR; in TCRdb, only in-frame clones are kept and a portion is missing. V, J and clone size were drawn from that table, and D and trimming were deduced from the DNA. The sample has some 70,000 clones; around nine tenths are singletons. Enrolment of Seattle patients took place during active infection, and they were followed longitudinally. This CDR3 has 18 residues. With 7 bases clipped from V and 4 bases from J, the junction kept 16 bases outside the gene matches. Germline V lookup: CDR1 ENHRY, CDR2 SYGVKD.

The TCR originated in a woman aged 45-65 years with COVID-19, enrolled during active disease. The J gene is TRBJ2-2, the V gene TRBV10-3; 9 bases match TRBD1. Sequenced input: peripheral blood. This CDR3 is CAIKRSVVGQGTTGELFF. CDR3 in DNA: TGTGCCATCAAAAGAAGTGTAGTTGGACAGGGGACCACCGGGGAGCTGTTTTTT.